Listed below are T cell receptor beta chains from one sample, sequenced in a study of T cell changes during pregnancy in multiple sclerosis. The table came from immunoSEQ multiplex PCR; TCRdb's copy has only in-frame clones and leaves some out. Of roughly 24,000 clones in the sample, over 75% were seen once. Material: CD8+ T cells from peripheral blood mononuclear cells, obtained before pregnancy. Receptors originate from a female donor with multiple sclerosis, enrolled in a pregnancy study. Each CDR3 is given with its conserved first and last residue. The order of the fields is V gene, D gene, J gene, clone size, CDR3 protein, CDR3 DNA. D genes are given only for firm matches. For some rows the clone size is stated as once, few or many, or as a class when expanded; others skip it.

v_gene: TRBV7-3; d_gene: TRBD1; j_gene: TRBJ1-5; abundance: NA; CDR3aa: CASSLSGGTQPQHF; CDR3nt: TGTGCCAGCAGCTTATCAGGGGGCACTCAGCCCCAGCATTTT
v_gene: TRBV4-1; d_gene: TRBD2; j_gene: TRBJ2-1; abundance: NA; CDR3aa: CASTSGGEEQFF; CDR3nt: TGCGCCAGCACCAGCGGGGGTGAGGAGCAGTTCTTC
v_gene: TRBV27; d_gene: NA; j_gene: TRBJ1-1; abundance: NA; CDR3aa: CASRGGLSTEAFF; CDR3nt: TGTGCCAGCAGAGGAGGGTTGAGTACTGAAGCTTTCTTT
v_gene: TRBV18; d_gene: TRBD1; j_gene: TRBJ1-5; abundance: NA; CDR3aa: CASSPLLGTDNQPQHF; CDR3nt: TGTGCCAGCTCACCTCTTCTCGGGACAGATAATCAGCCCCAGCATTTT
v_gene: TRBV6-5; d_gene: NA; j_gene: TRBJ2-6; abundance: NA; CDR3aa: CASSAAGRVLTF; CDR3nt: TGTGCCAGCAGCGCCGCGGGGCGAGTTTTAACTTTC
v_gene: TRBV12-5; d_gene: TRBD1; j_gene: TRBJ1-5; abundance: NA; CDR3aa: CASESSGGGNQPQHF; CDR3nt: TGTGCTAGTGAATCTTCAGGGGGTGGTAATCAGCCCCAGCATTTT
v_gene: TRBV2; d_gene: TRBD2; j_gene: TRBJ2-4; abundance: NA; CDR3aa: CASSESLAGENIQYF; CDR3nt: TGTGCCAGCAGTGAAAGTCTAGCGGGAGAGAACATTCAGTACTTC
v_gene: TRBV4-3; d_gene: NA; j_gene: TRBJ2-2; abundance: NA; CDR3aa: CASSQVGASDTGELFF; CDR3nt: TGCGCCAGCAGCCAAGTGGGGGCGTCGGACACCGGGGAGCTGTTTTTT
v_gene: TRBV4-1; d_gene: TRBD1; j_gene: TRBJ2-7; abundance: NA; CDR3aa: CASSQEDRGGSYEQYF; CDR3nt: TGCGCCAGCAGCCAAGAGGACAGGGGGGGATCCTACGAGCAGTACTTC
v_gene: TRBV27; d_gene: NA; j_gene: TRBJ1-1; abundance: few; CDR3aa: CASSAGIEAFF; CDR3nt: TGTGCCAGCAGTGCCGGGATTGAAGCTTTCTTT
v_gene: TRBV2; d_gene: TRBD2; j_gene: TRBJ2-1; abundance: NA; CDR3aa: CASSSGTSGSNEQFF; CDR3nt: TGTGCCAGCAGTAGCGGGACTAGCGGGAGTAATGAGCAGTTCTTC
v_gene: TRBV13; d_gene: TRBD1; j_gene: TRBJ2-5; abundance: NA; CDR3aa: CASSNYRGPQETQYF; CDR3nt: TGTGCCAGCAGCAACTACAGGGGGCCTCAAGAGACCCAGTACTTC
v_gene: TRBV2; d_gene: NA; j_gene: TRBJ2-5; abundance: NA; CDR3aa: CASKPTRYSQETQYF; CDR3nt: TGTGCCAGCAAACCCACCCGGTACAGCCAAGAGACCCAGTACTTC
v_gene: TRBV6-1; d_gene: NA; j_gene: TRBJ2-7; abundance: NA; CDR3aa: CASSEWGGGYEQYF; CDR3nt: TGTGCCAGCAGTGAATGGGGAGGGGGCTACGAGCAGTACTTC
v_gene: TRBV4-2; d_gene: TRBD2; j_gene: TRBJ2-1; abundance: NA; CDR3aa: CASSQLAREGYNEQFF; CDR3nt: TGTGCCAGCAGCCAATTGGCGCGGGAGGGTTACAATGAGCAGTTCTTC
v_gene: TRBV27; d_gene: NA; j_gene: TRBJ2-5; abundance: NA; CDR3aa: CASSLFFGRQETQYF; CDR3nt: TGTGCCAGCAGTTTATTTTTCGGTCGGCAAGAGACCCAGTACTTC
v_gene: TRBV6-5; d_gene: NA; j_gene: TRBJ2-1; abundance: NA; CDR3aa: CASSYDGHSEQFF; CDR3nt: TGTGCCAGCAGTTACGACGGACACTCGGAGCAGTTCTTC
v_gene: TRBV5-1; d_gene: TRBD1; j_gene: TRBJ2-7; abundance: NA; CDR3aa: CASSLGQGMSNEQYF; CDR3nt: TGCGCCAGCAGCCTCGGACAGGGCATGTCCAACGAGCAGTACTTC
v_gene: TRBV19; d_gene: NA; j_gene: TRBJ2-7; abundance: NA; CDR3aa: CASSIGQGEDEQYF; CDR3nt: TGTGCCAGTAGTATAGGGCAGGGCGAAGACGAGCAGTACTTC
v_gene: TRBV7-9; d_gene: TRBD1; j_gene: TRBJ2-7; abundance: NA; CDR3aa: CASRQTGGKQYF; CDR3nt: TGTGCCAGCAGACAGACAGGGGGAAAGCAGTACTTC
v_gene: TRBV14; d_gene: TRBD2; j_gene: TRBJ2-2; abundance: NA; CDR3aa: CASSQVAGGWELFF; CDR3nt: TGTGCCAGCAGCCAAGTAGCGGGAGGTTGGGAGCTGTTTTTT
v_gene: TRBV4-3; d_gene: TRBD2; j_gene: TRBJ2-7; abundance: NA; CDR3aa: CASSLLAGADEQYF; CDR3nt: TGCGCCAGCAGCCTCCTAGCGGGAGCGGACGAGCAGTACTTC
v_gene: TRBV30; d_gene: NA; j_gene: TRBJ2-1; abundance: few; CDR3aa: CGGGDRGPYNEQFF; CDR3nt: TGTGGCGGAGGGGATCGAGGCCCTTACAATGAGCAGTTCTTC
v_gene: TRBV30; d_gene: NA; j_gene: TRBJ2-2; abundance: NA; CDR3aa: CAWTGSNTGELFF; CDR3nt: TGTGCCTGGACAGGATCGAACACCGGGGAGCTGTTTTTT
v_gene: TRBV11-2; d_gene: NA; j_gene: TRBJ1-1; abundance: NA; CDR3aa: CASSLVFGGEAFF; CDR3nt: TGTGCCAGCAGCTTAGTGTTCGGGGGAGAAGCTTTCTTT
v_gene: TRBV15; d_gene: TRBD2; j_gene: TRBJ2-3; abundance: NA; CDR3aa: CATGRSGRAYTDTQYF; CDR3nt: TGTGCTACCGGGAGAAGCGGGAGAGCGTACACAGATACGCAGTATTTT
v_gene: TRBV6-4; d_gene: TRBD2; j_gene: TRBJ2-3; abundance: few; CDR3aa: CASSSSGGSTDTQYF; CDR3nt: TGTGCCAGCAGTTCTAGCGGGGGGAGCACAGATACGCAGTATTTT
v_gene: TRBV6-6; d_gene: TRBD1; j_gene: TRBJ1-2; abundance: NA; CDR3aa: CASTRRTGGDYGYTF; CDR3nt: TGTGCCAGCACCAGACGGACAGGGGGCGACTATGGCTACACCTTC
v_gene: TRBV5-6; d_gene: TRBD1; j_gene: TRBJ1-1; abundance: NA; CDR3aa: CASSLTIVPGQGTEAFF; CDR3nt: TGTGCCAGCAGCCTCACGATAGTTCCTGGACAGGGGACTGAAGCTTTCTTT
v_gene: TRBV19; d_gene: NA; j_gene: TRBJ2-1; abundance: NA; CDR3aa: CASSIQGRLGNEQFF; CDR3nt: TGTGCCAGTAGTATACAGGGCAGGCTTGGGAATGAGCAGTTCTTC
v_gene: TRBV19; d_gene: TRBD2; j_gene: TRBJ2-7; abundance: NA; CDR3aa: CASSRRLAGETRDEQYF; CDR3nt: TGTGCCAGTAGTAGGAGACTAGCGGGAGAGACTCGTGACGAGCAGTACTTC
v_gene: TRBV4-1; d_gene: TRBD2; j_gene: TRBJ2-7; abundance: NA; CDR3aa: CASSQESGRAGEQYF; CDR3nt: TGCGCCAGCAGCCAGGAAAGCGGGAGGGCGGGAGAGCAGTACTTC
v_gene: TRBV6-1; d_gene: NA; j_gene: TRBJ1-5; abundance: few; CDR3aa: CASSAAGYGQPQHF; CDR3nt: TGTGCCAGCAGTGCGGCGGGATATGGTCAGCCCCAGCATTTT
v_gene: TRBV27; d_gene: NA; j_gene: TRBJ2-5; abundance: NA; CDR3aa: CASSLLGRGLMETQYF; CDR3nt: TGTGCCAGCAGTTTGCTCGGCAGGGGCCTGATGGAGACCCAGTACTTC
v_gene: TRBV9; d_gene: NA; j_gene: TRBJ2-3; abundance: once; CDR3aa: CASSVVVSGSTDTQYF; CDR3nt: TGTGCCAGCAGCGTAGTGGTGTCAGGGAGCACAGATACGCAGTATTTT
v_gene: TRBV5-6; d_gene: TRBD2; j_gene: TRBJ2-7; abundance: NA; CDR3aa: CASSPVWREGLDEQYF; CDR3nt: TGTGCCAGCAGCCCTGTCTGGCGGGAGGGCCTCGACGAGCAGTACTTC
v_gene: TRBV5-6; d_gene: TRBD1; j_gene: TRBJ2-5; abundance: NA; CDR3aa: CASSPIGDREETQYF; CDR3nt: TGTGCCAGCAGCCCTATTGGGGACAGGGAAGAGACCCAGTACTTC
v_gene: TRBV5-1; d_gene: NA; j_gene: TRBJ1-1; abundance: NA; CDR3aa: CASSSHLIGEGNTEAFF; CDR3nt: TGCGCCAGCAGCTCACATTTAATCGGCGAGGGGAACACTGAAGCTTTCTTT